These 19 T cell receptor beta chains originate from one sample sequenced in a study of blood T cells in healthy people across ages. With a J-beta primer mix and a sample-barcoded 5' primer, a second PCR ran roughly 6 to 11 cycles. MiXCR, applied by TCRdb to the 5' RACE reads, yields one record per CDR3 protein. This table holds approximately 850,000 distinct CDR3 sequences, roughly 44% found once. The source material was blood. The receptors were sampled from a man aged 55-75 years in good health.

This chain links TRBV21-1 with TRBJ2-7; TRBD2, the table's D call, was not compared with the DNA. TRBV21-1 is a known pseudogene. This CDR3 contains 20 residues. This CDR3 reads CASSKAPLTGTSGRTYEQYF. In DNA, the CDR3 is TGTGCCAGCAGCAAAGCGCCCCTGACCGGGACTAGCGGGCGTACCTACGAGCAGTACTTC.

The table lists this clonotype with a few counts. The CDR3 DNA reads TGCAGTGCTAGTCTCGGTAGCGGGGGGACGGTCTACGAGCAGTACTTC. It is translated as CSASLGSGGTVYEQYF. This chain joins TRBV20-1 and TRBJ2-7; 10 bases align to TRBD2. V lost 3 bases to trimming and J lost 3 bases; unmatched junction nucleotides: 11. This CDR3 is built from 16 residues. The germline CDR1 and CDR2 sequences are DFQATT and SNEGSKA (reference sequence).

V usage is TRBV12-3 or TRBV12-4 and J usage is TRBJ1-5; D remains ambiguous. V shed 6 bases and J shed 5 bases, with 14 bases lying between them. The CDR3 is made up of 14 amino acids. The CDR3 loop is CASSLGTVHQPQHF. The CDR3 DNA is TGTGCCAGCAGCCTCGGAACGGTCCATCAGCCCCAGCATTTT.

The chain recombines TRBV27 with TRBJ1-2; TRBD1 is a possible D gene (5 bases). CDR3 length: 11 residues. Germline loops: CDR1 MNHEY, CDR2 SMNVEV (reference sequence). V lost 5 bases, J lost 6 bases, and 7 bases lay in between. The CDR3 region has the DNA TGTGCCAGCAGTCAGGGAAATGGCTACACCTTC. Translated, it gives CASSQGNGYTF.

This clonotype appeared a few times. This chain links TRBV18 with TRBJ2-3; D is ambiguous. The germline CDR1 and CDR2 sequences are KGHSH and LQKENI. The CDR3 contains 14 residues. V gave up 2 bases and J gave up 2 bases, with 8 bases separating them. Here the CDR3 reads CASSPNSNTDTQYF. CDR3 DNA sequence: TGTGCCAGCTCACCAAACTCGAACACAGATACGCAGTATTTT.

As for this clonotype: With a much larger clone just one base away, this may be a read error. The V call is TRBV18, the J call TRBJ2-7; D uncertain. The germline gives CDR1 KGHSH, CDR2 LQKENI. This CDR3 has 13 residues. V dropped 8 bases and J dropped 3 bases, with 14 bases sitting between them. The CDR3 is CASAREVNYEQYF. CDR3 coding DNA: TGTGCCAGCGCACGAGAAGTAAACTACGAGCAGTACTTC.

This clonotype came up many times. V usage is TRBV4-1 and J usage is TRBJ1-5; 8 bases map to TRBD1. The J segment lost 5 bases and the V segment lost 2 bases, leaving 8 bases of the junction unmatched. The germline V gene has CDR1 MGHRA and CDR2 YSYEKL. The CDR3 covers 16 residues. The CDR3 sequence: CASSQIGTGRDQPQHF. The CDR3 bases are TGCGCCAGCAGCCAAATCGGGACAGGCAGGGATCAGCCCCAGCATTTT.

The chain is built from TRBV2 and TRBJ2-1; 8 bases match TRBD1. Per germline, CDR1 SNHLY and CDR2 FYNNEI. The V gene end was trimmed by 7 bases and the J gene end by 6 bases; junction bases not matched to a gene: 5. The CDR3 contains 13 residues. CDR3 sequence (DNA): TGTGCCAGCATTTACGACAGGGGCAATGAGCAGTTCTTC. Protein: CASIYDRGNEQFF.

The chain uses TRBV20-1 and TRBJ2-1; TRBD2 might be the D (6 bases). This CDR3 region has 14 residues. Germline lookup yields CDR1 DFQATT and CDR2 SNEGSKA (reference sequence). V lost 4 bases, J lost 2 bases, and 12 bases lay in between. The CDR3 nucleotides are TGCAGTGCTATGGGGGGTAATACCTACAATGAGCAGTTCTTC. This translates into CSAMGGNTYNEQFF.

The chain employs TRBV6-2 or TRBV6-3 and TRBJ1-6; D call uncertain. Germline V lookup: CDR1 MNHEY, CDR2 SVGEGT. The CDR3 totals 13 residues. V lost 5 bases and J lost 9, with 11 bases in between. The DNA of the CDR3 is TGTGCCAGCAGTGACAAGATGAGTTCACCCCTCCACTTT. It is translated as CASSDKMSSPLHF.

V usage is TRBV7-2 and J usage is TRBJ2-4; 7 nucleotides agree with TRBD1. The V and J ends lost 6 bases and 1 base, in that order; junction bases with no gene match: 6. CDR1 SGHTA and CDR2 FQGNSA come from the germline V gene. The CDR3 is 15 residues long. Here the CDR3 DNA reads TGTGCCAGCAGTAAAGGGGGCTTTGCCAAAAACATTCAGTACTTC. This sequence encodes CASSKGGFAKNIQYF.

The sample holds one count of this clonotype. V usage is TRBV10-3 and J usage is TRBJ2-5, with 11 nucleotides matching TRBD2. The CDR3 is made up of 17 amino acids. V shed 5 bases, J shed 2 bases, and the junction held 10 bases outside the gene matches. Per the germline V gene, CDR1 is ENHRY and CDR2 is SYGVKD. The CDR3, as DNA: TGTGCCATCAGTCCCCGGGCCGGGACTAGCGGACAAGAGACCCAGTACTTC. Translated, it gives CAISPRAGTSGQETQYF.

The rearrangement uses TRBV7-9 and TRBJ1-1; 7 bases map to TRBD1. V shed 3 bases, J shed 4 bases, and the junction held 5 bases outside the gene matches. The CDR3 loop spans 14 amino acids. CDR1 and CDR2 (germline): SEHNR, FQNEAQ (reference sequence). CDR3 loop: CASSLTGSITEAFF. The CDR3 nucleotides read TGTGCCAGCAGCTTGACAGGGAGTATCACTGAAGCTTTCTTT.

This clonotype has just a few counts. The chain uses TRBV7-2 and TRBJ2-5, with 13 bases lining up with TRBD2. The germline gives CDR1 SGHTA, CDR2 FQGNSA. There are 14 residues in the CDR3. J was trimmed by 13 bases and V by 1 base; bases with no gene match: 6. The CDR3 nucleotides read TGTGCCAGCAGCTTAGGACTAGCGGGGGGCCATTGGTACTTC. It is translated as CASSLGLAGGHWYF.

This chain links TRBV6-2 or TRBV6-3 with TRBJ2-1; D ambiguous. The CDR3 is 13 residues long. The V and J ends lost 2 bases and 3 bases respectively, with 5 bases between them. Per the germline V gene, CDR1 is MNHEY and CDR2 is SVGEGT. The CDR3 region has the DNA TGTGCCAGCAGTTACGCCAGCTACAATGAGCAGTTCTTC. It translates to CASSYASYNEQFF.

This chain uses TRBV9 with TRBJ1-1; D might be TRBD1 (5 bases). The CDR3 runs to 13 residues. Germline values: CDR1 SGDLS, CDR2 YYNGEE. The ends were cut back, 0 bases at V and 11 bases at J, with 14 bases in the middle. CDR3 bases: TGTGCCAGCAGCGTAGTAACAGGTGGTCTCGCTTTCTTT. This sequence encodes CASSVVTGGLAFF.

This clonotype was counted once. A junction end diverges from the germline sequence, so it may reflect a read error. The rearrangement links TRBV7-9 to TRBJ2-3; 8 positions agree with TRBD2. The CDR3 runs 16 residues. CDR1 and CDR2 from the germline V gene are SEHNR and FQNEAQ (reference sequence). The CDR3 coding sequence is TGTGCCAGCGGCTTAGAGGTTCGGGGGGGCCCAGATACGCAGTATTTT. It yields the protein CASGLEVRGGPDTQYF. The full variable domain, completed using reference TRBV7-9 and TRBJ2-3, is DTGVSQNPRHKITKRGQNVTFRCDPISEHNRLYWYRQTLGQGPEFLTYFQNEAQLEKSRLLSDRFSAERPKGSFSTLEIQRTEQGDSAMYLCASGLEVRGGPDTQYFGPGTRLTVL.

This clonotype was picked up a small number of times. V is TRBV15 and J is TRBJ2-7; the D gene is possibly TRBD1 (5 bases). TRBJ2-5 matches the DNA end more closely, so the J call is doubtful. This CDR3 comprises 14 residues. In germline, CDR1 is LNHNV, CDR2 YYDKDF (reference sequence). The CDR3: CATSRDQGVETQYF. The DNA for the CDR3 is TGTGCCACCAGCAGAGATCAAGGGGTGGAGACCCAGTACTTC.

This clonotype was detected only a few times. This chain uses TRBV5-8 with TRBJ2-6; tentatively, D is TRBD1 or TRBD2 (5 bases each). Germline V gene data show CDR1 as SGHTS and CDR2 as YDEGEE. The germline V and J ends were trimmed by 1 base and 1 base, with 21 bases remaining between them. This CDR3 spans 20 amino acids. Here the CDR3 DNA reads TGTGCCAGCAGCTTGTTTAGCAGTGGGACCAAACGATCTGGGGCCAACGTCCTGACTTTC. It encodes CASSLFSSGTKRSGANVLTF.